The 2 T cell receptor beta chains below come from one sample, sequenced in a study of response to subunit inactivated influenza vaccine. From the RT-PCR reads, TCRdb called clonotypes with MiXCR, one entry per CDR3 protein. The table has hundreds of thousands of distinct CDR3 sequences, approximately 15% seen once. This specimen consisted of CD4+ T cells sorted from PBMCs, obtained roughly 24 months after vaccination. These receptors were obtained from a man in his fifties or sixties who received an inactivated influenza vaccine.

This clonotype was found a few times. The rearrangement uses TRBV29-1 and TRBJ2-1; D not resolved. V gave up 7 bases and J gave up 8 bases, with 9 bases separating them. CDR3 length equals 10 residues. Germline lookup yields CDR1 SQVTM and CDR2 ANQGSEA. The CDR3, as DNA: TGCAGCGCCGCCTGGGATGAGCAGTTCTTC. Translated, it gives CSAAWDEQFF.

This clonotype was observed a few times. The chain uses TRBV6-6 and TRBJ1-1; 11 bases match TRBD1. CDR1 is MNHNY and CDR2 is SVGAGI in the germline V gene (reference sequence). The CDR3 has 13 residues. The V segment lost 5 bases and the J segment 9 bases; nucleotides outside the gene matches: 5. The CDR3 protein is CASSPGQGAKAFF. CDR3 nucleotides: TGTGCCAGCAGTCCAGGACAGGGGGCTAAAGCTTTCTTT.